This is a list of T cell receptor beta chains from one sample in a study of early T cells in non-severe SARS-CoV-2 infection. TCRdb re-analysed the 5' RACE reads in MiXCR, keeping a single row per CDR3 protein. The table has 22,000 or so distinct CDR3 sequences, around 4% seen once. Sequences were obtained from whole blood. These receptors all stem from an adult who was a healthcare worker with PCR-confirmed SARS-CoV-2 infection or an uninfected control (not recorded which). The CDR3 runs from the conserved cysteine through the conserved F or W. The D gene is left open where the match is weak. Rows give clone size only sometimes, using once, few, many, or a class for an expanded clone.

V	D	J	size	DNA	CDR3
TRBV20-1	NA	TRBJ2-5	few	TGCAGTGGTGTCGAGACCCGGGAGACCCAGTACTTC	CSGVETRETQYF
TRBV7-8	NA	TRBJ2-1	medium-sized	TGTGCCAGCAGCACCGGACAGCCCGAGCAGTTCTTC	CASSTGQPEQFF
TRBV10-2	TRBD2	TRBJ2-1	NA	TGCGCCACCGGGACTAGCGGGAGGGACAATGAGCAGTTCTTC	CATGTSGRDNEQFF
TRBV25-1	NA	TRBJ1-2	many	TGTGCCAGCAGTCCATTCAGGGCCACCTTCTATGGCTACACCTTC	CASSPFRATFYGYTF
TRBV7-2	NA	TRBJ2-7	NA	TGTGCCAGCAGCTTACGTCCGGACACTTACGAGCAGTACTTC	CASSLRPDTYEQYF
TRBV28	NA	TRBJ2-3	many	TGTGCCAGCAGAAGGGGAGTATACACAGATACGCAGTATTTT	CASRRGVYTDTQYF
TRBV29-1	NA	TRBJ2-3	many	TGCAGCGTTGAAGTAAATGGGGGCAGCACAGATACGCAGTATTTT	CSVEVNGGSTDTQYF
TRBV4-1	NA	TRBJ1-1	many	TGCGCCAGCAGAGGACGGATGAACACTGAAGCTTTCTTT	CASRGRMNTEAFF
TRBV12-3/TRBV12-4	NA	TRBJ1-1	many	TGTGCCAGCAGCCACCAAGTTAAGGGCGGAGAAGCTTTCTTT	CASSHQVKGGEAFF
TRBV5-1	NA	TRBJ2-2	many	TGCGCCAGCAGCAAGGAGTGGGGGAGCACCGGGGAGCTGTTTTTT	CASSKEWGSTGELFF
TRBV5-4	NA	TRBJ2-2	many	TGTGCCAGCAGCTTGTCCCCCAGGGATTCAACCACCGGGGAGCTGTTTTTT	CASSLSPRDSTTGELFF
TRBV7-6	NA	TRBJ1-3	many	TGTGCCAGCAGCCCCGGGACTGCTCGCGGAAACACCATATATTTT	CASSPGTARGNTIYF
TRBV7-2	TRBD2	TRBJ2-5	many	TGTGCCAGCAGCCCACGGACTAGCGGGGCACAAGAGACCCAGTACTTC	CASSPRTSGAQETQYF
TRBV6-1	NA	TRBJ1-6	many	TGTGCCGGACGACAGGCAAGCTCCTATAATTCACCCCTCCACTTT	CAGRQASSYNSPLHF
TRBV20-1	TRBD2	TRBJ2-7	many	TGCAGTGCTAAAGGACTAGCGGGATTCGCCTACGAGCAGTACTTC	CSAKGLAGFAYEQYF
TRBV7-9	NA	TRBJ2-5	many	TGTGCCAGCAGCCCTGTTGGGAACCAAGAGACCCAGTACTTC	CASSPVGNQETQYF
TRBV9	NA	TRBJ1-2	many	TGTGCCAGCAGCGTATCCGGGACCTATGGCTACACCTTC	CASSVSGTYGYTF
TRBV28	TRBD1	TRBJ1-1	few	TGTGCCAGCAGTTTATACAGGGGGAGGGCTGAAGCTTTCTTT	CASSLYRGRAEAFF
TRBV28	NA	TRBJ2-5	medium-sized	TGTGCCAGCAGCCGACTTACAGGGTTGGAGACCCAGTACTTC	CASSRLTGLETQYF
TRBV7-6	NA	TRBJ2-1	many	TGTGCCAGCAGCCCTCAAGGGTGGGGGCCGTCCTACAATGAGCAGTTCTTC	CASSPQGWGPSYNEQFF
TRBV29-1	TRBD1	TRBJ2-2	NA	TGCAGCACCCGGACAGGGGTCACCGGGGAGCTGTTTTTT	CSTRTGVTGELFF
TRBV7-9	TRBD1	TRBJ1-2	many	TGTGCCAGCAGTCAGGGGGCAGACTATGGCTACACCTTC	CASSQGADYGYTF
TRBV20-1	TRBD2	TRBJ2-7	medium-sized	TGCAGTGCTAGAGATATAGCGGGAGGTTACGAGCAGTACTTC	CSARDIAGGYEQYF
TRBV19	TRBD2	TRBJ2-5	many	TGTGCCAGTAGTAGTCTAGCGGGAAAACAAGAGACCCAGTACTTC	CASSSLAGKQETQYF
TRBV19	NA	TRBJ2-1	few	TGTGCCAGCACGAGGGGAGCTAGTGAGCAGTTCTTC	CASTRGASEQFF
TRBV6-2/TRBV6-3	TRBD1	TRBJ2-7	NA	TGTGCCAGCAGTCCCAGGGGGGACAGGGACTACGAGCAGTACTTC	CASSPRGDRDYEQYF
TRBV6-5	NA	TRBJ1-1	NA	TGTGCCAGCAGTTACGGTCAGAAGAACACTGAAGCTTTCTTT	CASSYGQKNTEAFF
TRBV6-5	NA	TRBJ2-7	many	TGTGCCAGCAGTTACTCCTGGGGCAGGACCTACGAGCAGTACTTC	CASSYSWGRTYEQYF
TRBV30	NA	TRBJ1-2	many	TGTGCCTGGAGGATCATAGCGGAACGGGGCTACACCTTC	CAWRIIAERGYTF
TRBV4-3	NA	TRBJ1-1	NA	TGCGCCAGCAGCCAAGATCGAATAAGGAACACTGAAGCTTTCTTT	CASSQDRIRNTEAFF
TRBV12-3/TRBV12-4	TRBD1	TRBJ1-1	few	TGTGCCAGCAGTCCGGGACAGGGCGGCAATGAAGCTTTCTTT	CASSPGQGGNEAFF
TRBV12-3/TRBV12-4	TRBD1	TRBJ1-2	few	TGTGCCAGCAGGGACAGGGGGTCTAACTATGGCTACACCTTC	CASRDRGSNYGYTF
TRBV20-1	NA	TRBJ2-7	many	TGCAGTGCTAGATCTATCCGGGAAATGTACGAGCAGTACTTC	CSARSIREMYEQYF
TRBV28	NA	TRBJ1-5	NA	TGTGCCAGCAGTTTAGCCAGATATAGCAATCAGCCCCAGCATTTT	CASSLARYSNQPQHF
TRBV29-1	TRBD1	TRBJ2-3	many	TGCAGCGTTGAGGCCCCAGGGGGCGCCCATCACACAGATACGCAGTATTTT	CSVEAPGGAHHTDTQYF
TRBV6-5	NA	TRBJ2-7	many	TGTGCCAGCAGTTACGGTGGGGTTAGGGTCGAGCAGTACTTC	CASSYGGVRVEQYF
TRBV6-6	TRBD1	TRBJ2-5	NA	TGTGCCAGCAGTGACCCAGGGGGTGAAGAGACCCAGTACTTC	CASSDPGGEETQYF
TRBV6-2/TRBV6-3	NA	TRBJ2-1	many	TGTGCCAGCAGTTCCCGAACGCGGCAGAACCCTAGCATGGGTGAGCAGTTCTTC	CASSSRTRQNPSMGEQFF
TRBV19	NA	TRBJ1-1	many	TGTGCCAGTAGTATACGTCAGGGTCGCACTGAAGCTTTCTTT	CASSIRQGRTEAFF
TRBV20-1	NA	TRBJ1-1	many	TGCAGTGCTCGGGTACAGGGTATGAACACTGAAGCTTTCTTT	CSARVQGMNTEAFF
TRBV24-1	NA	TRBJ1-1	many	TGTGCCACCAGTGAAATGGAGAACACTGAAGCTTTCTTT	CATSEMENTEAFF
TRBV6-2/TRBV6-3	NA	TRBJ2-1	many	TGTGCCAGCAGCCTACTTTCCTGGCGGAACTCAGTTTTTTCCTCCCTCTACAATGAGCAGTTCTTC	CASSLLSWRNSVFSSLYNEQFF
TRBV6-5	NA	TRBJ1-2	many	TGTGCCACCAGAGAACCCGGCAGAGAAAGCTATGGCTACACCTTC	CATREPGRESYGYTF